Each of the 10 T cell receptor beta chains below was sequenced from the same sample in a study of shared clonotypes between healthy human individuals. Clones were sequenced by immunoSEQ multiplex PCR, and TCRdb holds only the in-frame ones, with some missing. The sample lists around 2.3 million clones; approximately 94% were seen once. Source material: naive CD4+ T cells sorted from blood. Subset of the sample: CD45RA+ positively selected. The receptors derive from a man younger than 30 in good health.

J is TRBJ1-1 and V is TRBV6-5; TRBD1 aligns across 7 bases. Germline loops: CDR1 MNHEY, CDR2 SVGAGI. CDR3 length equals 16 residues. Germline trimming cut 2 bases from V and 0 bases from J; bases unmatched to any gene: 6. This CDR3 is CASSYTSTGLNTEAFF. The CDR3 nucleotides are TGTGCCAGCAGTTACACTTCGACAGGGTTGAACACTGAAGCTTTCTTT.

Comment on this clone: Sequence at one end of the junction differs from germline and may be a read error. The CDR3 protein is CASSPGLASDTQYF. The CDR3 bases are TGTGCTAGCAGCCCGGGACTAGCGTCAGATACGCAGTATTTT. The J gene is TRBJ2-3, the V gene TRBV7-7; 10 bases fit TRBD2. CDR1 SSHAT and CDR2 FNYEAQ come from the germline V gene (reference sequence). The CDR3 totals 14 residues.

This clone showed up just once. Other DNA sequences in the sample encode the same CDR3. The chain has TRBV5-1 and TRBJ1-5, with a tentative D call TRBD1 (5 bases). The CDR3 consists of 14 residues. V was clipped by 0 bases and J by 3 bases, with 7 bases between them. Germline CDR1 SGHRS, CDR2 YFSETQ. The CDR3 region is CASSLDGANQPQHF. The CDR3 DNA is TGCGCCAGCAGCTTGGACGGGGCCAATCAGCCCCAGCATTTT.

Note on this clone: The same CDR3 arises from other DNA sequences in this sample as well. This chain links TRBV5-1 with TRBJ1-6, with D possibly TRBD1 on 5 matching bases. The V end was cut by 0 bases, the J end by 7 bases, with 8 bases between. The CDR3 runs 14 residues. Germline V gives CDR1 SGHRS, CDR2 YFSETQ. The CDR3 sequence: CASSLAQGNSPLHF. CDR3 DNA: TGCGCCAGCAGCTTGGCGCAGGGCAATTCACCCCTCCACTTT.

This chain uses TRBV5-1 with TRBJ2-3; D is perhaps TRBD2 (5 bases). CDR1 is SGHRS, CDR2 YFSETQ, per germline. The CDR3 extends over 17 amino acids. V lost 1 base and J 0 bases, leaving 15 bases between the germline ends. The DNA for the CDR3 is TGCGCCAGCAGCTTGCGAGTCGGACTGGGTAGCACAGATACGCAGTATTTT. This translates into CASSLRVGLGSTDTQYF.

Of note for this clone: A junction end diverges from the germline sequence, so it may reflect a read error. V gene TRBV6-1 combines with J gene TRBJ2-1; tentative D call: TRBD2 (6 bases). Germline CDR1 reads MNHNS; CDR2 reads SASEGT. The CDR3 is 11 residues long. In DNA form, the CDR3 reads TGTGCCAGCAGCCCCGGGGTCAGGAGGGTCTTC. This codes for CASSPGVRRVF.

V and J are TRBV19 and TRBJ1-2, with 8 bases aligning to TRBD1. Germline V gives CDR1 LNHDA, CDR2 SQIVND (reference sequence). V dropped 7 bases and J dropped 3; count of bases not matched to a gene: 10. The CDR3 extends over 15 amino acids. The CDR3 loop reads CASTSTPQGDYGYTF. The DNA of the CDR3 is TGTGCCAGTACCTCCACACCACAGGGGGACTATGGCTACACCTTC.

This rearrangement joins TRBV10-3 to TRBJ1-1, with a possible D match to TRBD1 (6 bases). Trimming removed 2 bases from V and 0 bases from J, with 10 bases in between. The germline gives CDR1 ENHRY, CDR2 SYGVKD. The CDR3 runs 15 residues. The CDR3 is CAISEEQGLNTEAFF. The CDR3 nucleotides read TGTGCCATCAGTGAGGAACAGGGACTGAACACTGAAGCTTTCTTT.

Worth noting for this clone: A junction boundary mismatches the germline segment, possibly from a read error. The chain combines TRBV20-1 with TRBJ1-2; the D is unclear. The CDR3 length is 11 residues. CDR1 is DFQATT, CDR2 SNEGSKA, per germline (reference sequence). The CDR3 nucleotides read TGCAGCGCTAGGGAAGAGTATGGCTACACCTTC. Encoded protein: CSAREEYGYTF.

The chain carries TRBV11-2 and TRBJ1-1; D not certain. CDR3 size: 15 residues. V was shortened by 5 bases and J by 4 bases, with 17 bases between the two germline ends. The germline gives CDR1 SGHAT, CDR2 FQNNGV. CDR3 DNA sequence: TGTGCCAGCAGCCTCGGGAGGGCCTGGAGCACTGAAGCTTTCTTT. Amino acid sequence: CASSLGRAWSTEAFF.